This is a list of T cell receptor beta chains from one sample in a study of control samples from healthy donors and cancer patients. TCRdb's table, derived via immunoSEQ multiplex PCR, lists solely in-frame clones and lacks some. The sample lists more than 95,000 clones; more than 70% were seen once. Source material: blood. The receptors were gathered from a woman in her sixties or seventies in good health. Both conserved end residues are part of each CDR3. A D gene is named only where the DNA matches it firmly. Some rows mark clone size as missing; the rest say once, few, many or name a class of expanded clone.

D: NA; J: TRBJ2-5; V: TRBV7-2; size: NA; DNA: TGTGCCAGCAGCCTTACGGGTCGGTCCTCCCGGCAAGAGACCCAGTACTTC; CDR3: CASSLTGRSSRQETQYF
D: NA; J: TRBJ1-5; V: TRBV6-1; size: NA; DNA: TGTGCCAGCAGTGAATTCTCCAGGTCGGGGAATCAGCCCCAGCATTTT; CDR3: CASSEFSRSGNQPQHF
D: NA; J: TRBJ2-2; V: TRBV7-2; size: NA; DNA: TGTGCCAGCAGCTTAGGGCGGAAGGTCGGGGAGCTGTTTTTT; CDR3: CASSLGRKVGELFF
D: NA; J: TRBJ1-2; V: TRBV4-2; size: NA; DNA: TGTGCCAGCAGCGCCACACCTCTGAAGACTAACTATGGCTACACCTTC; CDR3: CASSATPLKTNYGYTF
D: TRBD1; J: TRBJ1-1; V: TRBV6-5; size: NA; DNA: TGTGCCAGCACCCGACAGGGGTATTATGTCACTGAAGCTTTCTTT; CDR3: CASTRQGYYVTEAFF
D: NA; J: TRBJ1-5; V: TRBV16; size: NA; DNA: TGTGCCAGCAGCCCTCCGGGGCCGGGGGGGCAGCCCCAGCATTTT; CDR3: CASSPPGPGGQPQHF
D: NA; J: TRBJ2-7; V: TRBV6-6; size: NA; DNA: TGTGCCAGCAGCGGCGGGACATCCTACGAGCAGTACTTC; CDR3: CASSGGTSYEQYF
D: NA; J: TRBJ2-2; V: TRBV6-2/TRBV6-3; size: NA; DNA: TGTGCCAGCAGTTACTTCGGCGGGGAGCTGTTTTTT; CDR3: CASSYFGGELFF
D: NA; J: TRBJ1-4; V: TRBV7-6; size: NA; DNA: TGTGCCAGCAGGAGGGACCCAGCAACTAATGAAAAACTGTTTTTT; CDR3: CASRRDPATNEKLFF
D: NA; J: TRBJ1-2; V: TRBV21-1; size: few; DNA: TGTGCCAGCAGCAAAGGACAGGGAGTTATGGGTAGCTATGGCTACACCTTC; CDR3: CASSKGQGVMGSYGYTF
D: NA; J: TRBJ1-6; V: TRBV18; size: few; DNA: TGTGCCAGCTCCCCGGACGGAGTGAATTCACCCCTCCACTTT; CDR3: CASSPDGVNSPLHF
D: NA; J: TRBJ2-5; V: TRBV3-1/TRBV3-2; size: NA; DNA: TGTGCCAGCAGCCAAGCTGGGGGAGAGACCCAGTACTTC; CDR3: CASSQAGGETQYF
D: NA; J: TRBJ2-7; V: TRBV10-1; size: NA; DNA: TGCGCCAGCAGTAGCTCTACCTACGAGCAGTACTTC; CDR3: CASSSSTYEQYF
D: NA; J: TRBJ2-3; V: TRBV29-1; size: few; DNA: TGCAGCGTACTACCCCGCGGCGGTGAAGTGGGCACAGATACGCAGTATTTT; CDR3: CSVLPRGGEVGTDTQYF
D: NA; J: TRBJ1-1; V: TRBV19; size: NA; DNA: TGTGCCAGTAGTGACCGGAGAAACACTGAAGCTTTCTTT; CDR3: CASSDRRNTEAFF
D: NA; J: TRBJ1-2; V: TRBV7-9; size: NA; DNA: TGTGCCAGCAGCTTAGTGGTGGCAGGGGAGGGCTACACCTTC; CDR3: CASSLVVAGEGYTF
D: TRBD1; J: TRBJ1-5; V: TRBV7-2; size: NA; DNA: TGTGCCAGCAGCTTATCCGGGGACAGATTCTTTCAGCCCCAGCATTTT; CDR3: CASSLSGDRFFQPQHF
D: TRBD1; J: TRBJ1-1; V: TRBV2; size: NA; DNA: TGTGCCAGCAGAGTTAGACAGGGTAGCACTGAAGCTTTCTTT; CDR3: CASRVRQGSTEAFF
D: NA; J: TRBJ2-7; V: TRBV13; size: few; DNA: TGTGCCAGCAGCATGGAAGGGCTTGGCGAGCAGTACTTC; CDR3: CASSMEGLGEQYF
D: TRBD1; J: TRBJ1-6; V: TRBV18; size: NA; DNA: TGTGCCAGCTCGCCGGTGGACAGGGCCTATAATTCACCCCTCCACTTT; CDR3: CASSPVDRAYNSPLHF
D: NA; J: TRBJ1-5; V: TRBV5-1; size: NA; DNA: TGCGCCAGCAGCTTAGGTCCTACGACCGATCAGCCCCAGCATTTT; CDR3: CASSLGPTTDQPQHF
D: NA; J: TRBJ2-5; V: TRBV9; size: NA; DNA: TGTGCCAGCAGCGTTGAAGGGGGATATGCGGAGACCCAGTACTTC; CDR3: CASSVEGGYAETQYF
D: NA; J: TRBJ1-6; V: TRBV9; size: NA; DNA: TGTGCCAGCAGCGGGGGTCTGGATTCACCCCTCCACTTT; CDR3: CASSGGLDSPLHF
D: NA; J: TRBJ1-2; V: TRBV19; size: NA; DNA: TGTGCCAGTAGTGCAACATGGGGAACTAACTATGGCTACACCTTC; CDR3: CASSATWGTNYGYTF
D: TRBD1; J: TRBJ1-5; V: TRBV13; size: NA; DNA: TGTGCCAGCAGCTTAGGGGACAGGGCCTACAATCAGCCCCAGCATTTT; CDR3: CASSLGDRAYNQPQHF
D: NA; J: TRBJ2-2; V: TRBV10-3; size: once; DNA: TGTGCCATCAGTGTCAGGGCCACCGGGGAGCTGTTTTTT; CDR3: CAISVRATGELFF
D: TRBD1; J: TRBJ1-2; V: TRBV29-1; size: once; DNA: TGCAGCGTTGAGAGTATGGGGACAGGTATTAATGGCTACACCTTC; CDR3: CSVESMGTGINGYTF
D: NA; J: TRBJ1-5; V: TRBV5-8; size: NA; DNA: TGTGCCAGCAGCTCCTACAGGGACAATCAGCCCCAGCATTTT; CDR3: CASSSYRDNQPQHF
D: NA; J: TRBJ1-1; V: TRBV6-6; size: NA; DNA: TGTGCCAGCAGTTACCAGCTGGGGAACACTGAAGCTTTCTTT; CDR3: CASSYQLGNTEAFF
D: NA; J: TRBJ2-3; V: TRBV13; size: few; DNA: TGTGCCAGCAGCCTCTCTCGGGATACGCAGTATTTT; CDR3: CASSLSRDTQYF
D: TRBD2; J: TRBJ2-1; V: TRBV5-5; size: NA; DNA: TGTGCCAGCAGCTTTAGCGGGGGCCCCTACAATGAGCAGTTCTTC; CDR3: CASSFSGGPYNEQFF
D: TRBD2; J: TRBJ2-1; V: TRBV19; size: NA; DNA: TGTGCCAGTAGTATAGTTAGCGGGACCCACAATGAGCAGTTCTTC; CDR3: CASSIVSGTHNEQFF
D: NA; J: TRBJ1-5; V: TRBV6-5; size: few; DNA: TGTGCCAGCAGGCCCGGGGCAGGGAGCAATCAGCCCCAGCATTTT; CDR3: CASRPGAGSNQPQHF
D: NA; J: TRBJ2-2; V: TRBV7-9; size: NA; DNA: TGTGCCAGCAGCAGAGGGACTCTAAACACCGGGGAGCTGTTTTTT; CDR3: CASSRGTLNTGELFF
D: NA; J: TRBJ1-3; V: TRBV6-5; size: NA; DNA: TGTGCCAGCATGGCAGGAGGAAACACCATATATTTT; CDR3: CASMAGGNTIYF
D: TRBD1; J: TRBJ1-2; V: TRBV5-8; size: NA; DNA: TGTGCCAGCAGCCCAGGACAGGGGGCAGGAGGCTACACCTTC; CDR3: CASSPGQGAGGYTF
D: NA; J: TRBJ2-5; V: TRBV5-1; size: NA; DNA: TGCGCCAGCAGCCCGGAAACTAGTGGGAGTGGGGAGACCCAGTACTTC; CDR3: CASSPETSGSGETQYF
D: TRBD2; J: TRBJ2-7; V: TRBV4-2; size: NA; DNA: TGTGCCAGCAGCCAAGCGGGGGGGCAAGAATACGAGCAGTACTTC; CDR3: CASSQAGGQEYEQYF
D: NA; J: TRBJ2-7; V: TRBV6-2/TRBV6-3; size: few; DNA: TGTGCCAGCAGTTATCGGGAGAACTACGAGCAGTACTTC; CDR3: CASSYRENYEQYF
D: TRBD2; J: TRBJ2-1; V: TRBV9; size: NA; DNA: TGTGCCAGCAGTACCCCCTCTAGCGGGGGGCTGATAGAATTGTACAATGAGCAGTTCTTC; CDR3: CASSTPSSGGLIELYNEQFF
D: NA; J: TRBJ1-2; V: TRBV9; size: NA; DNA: TGTGCCAGCAGCGTAGAAGCCCGTGTAGCCTATGGCTACACCTTC; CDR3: CASSVEARVAYGYTF
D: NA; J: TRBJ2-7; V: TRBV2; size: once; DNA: TGTGCCAGCAGTGAGCCAGGGTTAGAGCAGTACTTC; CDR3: CASSEPGLEQYF
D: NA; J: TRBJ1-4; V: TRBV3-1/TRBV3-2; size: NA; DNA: TGTGCCAGCGGGGCGTCTAATGAAAAACTGTTTTTT; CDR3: CASGASNEKLFF
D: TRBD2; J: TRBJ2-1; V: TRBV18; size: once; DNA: TGTGCCAGCTCACCCGAACTAGCGGGGGTCTGGGATGAGCAGTTCTTC; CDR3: CASSPELAGVWDEQFF
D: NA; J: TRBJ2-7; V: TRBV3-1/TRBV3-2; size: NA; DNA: TGTGCCAGCAGCCAAGGGGCGGGGTCCTTGTACGAGCAGTACTTC; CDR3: CASSQGAGSLYEQYF
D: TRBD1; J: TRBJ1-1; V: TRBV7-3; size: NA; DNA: TGTGCCAGCAGCTTAGTCGGGGGGACAGGGCGTTCCCTCACTGAAGCTTTCTTT; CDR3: CASSLVGGTGRSLTEAFF
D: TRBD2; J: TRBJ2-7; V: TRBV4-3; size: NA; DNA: TGCGCCAGCAGCCAAGATCGGCGGGGACTAGTTCCCGAGCAGTACTTC; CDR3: CASSQDRRGLVPEQYF
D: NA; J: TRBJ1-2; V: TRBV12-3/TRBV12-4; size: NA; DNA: TGTGCCAGCGGTAGTAGCTATGGCTACACCTTC; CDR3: CASGSSYGYTF
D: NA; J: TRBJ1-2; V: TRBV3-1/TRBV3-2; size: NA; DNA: TGTGCCAGCAGCCAAACAGGTTTAGGTGGCTACACCTTC; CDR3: CASSQTGLGGYTF
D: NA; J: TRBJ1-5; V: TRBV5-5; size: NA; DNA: TGTGCCAGCAGCTTGGGGGGTATGCAGCCCCAGCATTTT; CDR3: CASSLGGMQPQHF
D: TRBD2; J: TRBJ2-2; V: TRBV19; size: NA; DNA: TGTGCCAGTAGTATCTTGGCTAGCGGGGGCACCGGGGAGCTGTTTTTT; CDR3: CASSILASGGTGELFF
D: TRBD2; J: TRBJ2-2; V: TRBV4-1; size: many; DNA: TGCGCCAGCAGCCAGGCAAGCGGGGGGGCCGTCACCGGGGAGCTGTTTTTT; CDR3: CASSQASGGAVTGELFF
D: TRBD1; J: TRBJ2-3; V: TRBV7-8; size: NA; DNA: TGTGCCAGCAGTTCATTCAGGGGGCGCGTAGATACGCAGTATTTT; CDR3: CASSSFRGRVDTQYF
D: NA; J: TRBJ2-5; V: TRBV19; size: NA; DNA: TGTGCCAGTAGTAAAGGTTTGCGGGGCCAAGAGACCCAGTACTTC; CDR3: CASSKGLRGQETQYF
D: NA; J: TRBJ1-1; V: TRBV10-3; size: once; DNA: TGTGCCATCAGATTACAAGGTATGAACACTGAAGCTTTCTTT; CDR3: CAIRLQGMNTEAFF